This T cell receptor beta chain came from a study of T cell repertoires in cytomegalovirus infection. Details on this clonotype: Its antigen remains unidentified.

TCRdb reprocessed the reads with MiXCR, giving one entry per CDR3 protein. The sample consists of 650,000 to 850,000 distinct CDR3 sequences, almost 30% of them appearing once. Trimming removed 4 bases from V and 4 bases from J, with 17 bases in between. Germline V CDR1 and CDR2: SGDLS, YYNGEE. This CDR3 spans 15 amino acids. This clonotype was sampled from a human donor in good health (CMV status not recorded). Some clones in this sample may be carry-over from other donors' samples. The chain employs TRBV9 and TRBJ1-1; D is perhaps TRBD1 (5 bases). The sample in question was cultured CD8+ T cells from PBMCs, obtained from culture after CMV antigen stimulation. CDR3 coding DNA: TGTGCCAGCAGCCCCAGCGGGGGGGTAAGCACTGAAGCTTTCTTT. This sequence encodes CASSPSGGVSTEAFF.